Reported below is one T cell receptor beta chain. Its antigen is not known. Amplification used 60 Vbeta primers and 13 Jbeta primers. Data came from immunoSEQ multiplex PCR; TCRdb stores just in-frame clones and leaves some out. The sample records about 150,000 clones, roughly 83% being singletons. The data belong to a study of cytomegalovirus exposure and HLA in healthy donors. The study's findings and limits: A later analysis reportedly found that, within productive TCRs, an Asian-associated ancestry cluster had fewer N-insertions than the mean observed across the approximately 670 donors. The authors confirmed in vitro that a few CMV-associated chains were specific for CMV antigens. As a later analysis showed, a missense DCLRE1C variant was linked to trimming of TCR beta V- and J-genes.

The germline gives CDR1 MDHEN, CDR2 SYDVKM. The V end lost 3 bases, the J end lost 5 bases, and 13 bases lay between the germline ends. The CDR3 spans 14 residues. The clonotype comes from a man younger than 45 in good health and CMV-seropositive. The chain couples TRBV28 to TRBJ1-2; D remains ambiguous. The sample consisted of PBMCs. The CDR3 nucleotides read TGTGCCAGCAGTTTGGGGAGAACCGATTATGGCTACACCTTC. The encoded protein is CASSLGRTDYGYTF.